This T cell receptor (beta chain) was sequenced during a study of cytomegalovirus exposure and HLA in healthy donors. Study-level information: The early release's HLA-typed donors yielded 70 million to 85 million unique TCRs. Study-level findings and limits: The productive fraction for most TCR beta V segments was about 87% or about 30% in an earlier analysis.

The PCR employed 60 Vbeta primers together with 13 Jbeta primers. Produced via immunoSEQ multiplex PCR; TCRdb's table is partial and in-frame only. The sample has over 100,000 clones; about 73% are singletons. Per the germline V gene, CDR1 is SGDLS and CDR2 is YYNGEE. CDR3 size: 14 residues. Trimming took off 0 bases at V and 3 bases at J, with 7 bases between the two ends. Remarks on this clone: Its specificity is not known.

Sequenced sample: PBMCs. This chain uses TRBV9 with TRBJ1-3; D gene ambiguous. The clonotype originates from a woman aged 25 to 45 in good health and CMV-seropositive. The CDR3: CASSVEPGGNTIYF. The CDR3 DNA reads TGTGCCAGCAGCGTAGAGCCGGGTGGAAACACCATATATTTT.